One and the same sample provided the 3 T cell receptor beta chains below, sequenced in a study of blood T cell repertoires in COVID-19. Clones were read by immunoSEQ multiplex PCR, and TCRdb kept only the in-frame ones, dropping some. The repertoire holds approximately 80,000 clones, approximately 76% seen once, with around a sixth in the top ten. Sequencing input: peripheral blood. These receptors were collected from a man aged 70-80 years with active or convalescent COVID-19.

The chain combines TRBV5-1 with TRBJ1-3; D gene unclear. CDR3 size: 18 residues. Germline V gene data show CDR1 as SGHRS and CDR2 as YFSETQ. Trimming took 1 base from V and 1 from J, leaving 18 bases between them. CDR3 DNA sequence: TGCGCCAGCAGCTTGACCCCCCTGGGAGGGATTTCTGGAAACACCATATATTTT. Amino acids: CASSLTPLGGISGNTIYF. Complete variable domain (other parts from reference TRBV5-1 and TRBJ1-3): KAGVTQTPRYLIKTRGQQVTLSCSPISGHRSVSWYQQTPGQGLQFLFEYFSETQRNKGNFPGRFSGRQFSNSRSEMNVSTLELGDSALYLCASSLTPLGGISGNTIYFGEGSWLTVV.

The gene calls are TRBV2 and TRBJ2-5; D ambiguous. Trimming took off 6 bases at V and 2 bases at J, with 13 bases between the two ends. CDR1 and CDR2 (germline): SNHLY, FYNNEI. The CDR3 extends over 14 amino acids. In nucleotides, the CDR3 is TGTGCCAGCAGCGTGAGTACGGTGCAAGAGACCCAGTACTTC. Protein product: CASSVSTVQETQYF.

V is TRBV30 and J is TRBJ1-3, with D uncertain. Trimming stripped 0 bases from V and 1 base from J, with 7 bases between. The length of the CDR3 is 14 residues. Looked up from germline, CDR1 is GTSNPN and CDR2 is SVGIG (reference sequence). In DNA, the CDR3 is TGTGCCTGGAGTGTCGGTCTATCTGGAAACACCATATATTTT. Translation gives CAWSVGLSGNTIYF.